Listed here is a single T cell receptor beta chain. Its antigen is unknown. The data derive from a study of Ad26.COV2.S vaccination and SARS-CoV-2 variants. Study as a whole: Donor had been placed in the Ad26.COV2.S arm of the COV1001 trial.

Regarding treatment: some 19 received Ad26.COV2.S at low or high dose, single or two shots; about 5 received placebo; per-sample allocation not given. The samples were gathered on day 63 after the first injection of vaccine or placebo. The V end lost 0 bases, the J end lost 0 bases, and 19 bases lay between the germline ends. The CDR3 loop spans 18 amino acids. The germline V gene has CDR1 SGDLS and CDR2 YYNGEE. Profiled with immunoSEQ multiplex PCR; TCRdb holds only in-frame clones, not every one. The data show fewer than 800,000 clones, 89% seen once. Findings and caveats of the study: Measurements of TCR breadth and depth may have given underestimates of the total T cell responses. Considerable breadth of spike-specific CD8+ and CD4+ T cell responses has reportedly been documented following vaccination. The placebo group had lower spike-specific TCR breadth than the vaccine recipients did.

Sequenced here: peripheral blood, sampled in a trial of Ad26.COV2.S vaccine versus placebo. The chain recombines TRBV9 with TRBJ2-7; tentatively, D is TRBD1 (5 bases). This clonotype was obtained from a person between 18 and 60 years old who received the Ad26.COV2.S COVID-19 vaccine or a placebo. CDR3 sequence: CASSVGTTTGQNSYEQYF. The CDR3 nucleotides read TGTGCCAGCAGCGTAGGAACAACCACTGGACAAAACTCCTACGAGCAGTACTTC.